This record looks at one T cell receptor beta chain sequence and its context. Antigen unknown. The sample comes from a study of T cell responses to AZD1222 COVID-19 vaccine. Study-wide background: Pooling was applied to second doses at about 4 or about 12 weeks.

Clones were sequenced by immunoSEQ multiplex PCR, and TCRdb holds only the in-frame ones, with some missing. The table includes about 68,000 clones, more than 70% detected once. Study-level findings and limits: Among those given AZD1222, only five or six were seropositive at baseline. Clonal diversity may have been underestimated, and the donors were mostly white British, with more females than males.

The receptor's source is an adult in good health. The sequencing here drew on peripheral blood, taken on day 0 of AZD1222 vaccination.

CDR3 region: CASSARQRNTIYF. CDR3 in DNA: TGTGCCAGCAGCGCCCGACAGAGAAACACCATATATTTT. The chain employs TRBV7-2 and TRBJ1-3; TRBD1 is a possible D gene (5 bases). The CDR3 loop spans 13 amino acids. Between the trimmed V and J ends, which lost 5 bases and 5 bases, there was a span of 10 bases. From germline, CDR1 is SGHTA and CDR2 FQGNSA.